These T cell receptor beta chains were read from a single sample in a study of blood T cell repertoires in COVID-19. Clones were sequenced by immunoSEQ multiplex PCR, and TCRdb holds only the in-frame ones, with some missing. The sample includes 200,000 to 300,000 clones, approximately 84% of them seen just once. Sequencing was done on a sample of peripheral blood. The source is a woman aged 30 to 39 who had recovered from COVID-19. The CDR3 runs from the conserved cysteine through the conserved F or W. Fields, in order: V gene, J gene, CDR3 protein.

TRBV5-1,TRBJ1-1,CASSLRDRGYTEAFF
TRBV7-9,TRBJ1-1,CASSSRQGEVAFF
TRBV25-1,TRBJ1-1,CASSFTGSITEAFF
TRBV19,TRBJ1-5,CASSIGWAGQPQHF
TRBV6-2/TRBV6-3,TRBJ1-1,CASSYSREMNTEAFF
TRBV27,TRBJ1-1,CASSTQGDTEAFF
TRBV9,TRBJ1-3,CASSGTGTSSGNTIYF
TRBV29-1,TRBJ2-7,CSAGYEQYF
TRBV19,TRBJ2-3,CASSMSGYEDTQYF
TRBV3-1/TRBV3-2,TRBJ2-7,CASSFTGGASYEQYF
TRBV7-2,TRBJ1-5,CASSTSGTGGGQPQHF
TRBV6-1,TRBJ1-4,CASSEVPGEKLFF
TRBV7-6,TRBJ1-5,CASSLSLDGNQPQHF
TRBV5-1,TRBJ2-5,CASSLTSGTQETQYF
TRBV11-2,TRBJ1-1,CASSLSGLGTEAFF
TRBV9,TRBJ1-6,CASSTPGQGVDSPLHF
TRBV7-9,TRBJ2-7,CASSDRQVRYEQYF
TRBV7-7,TRBJ2-6,CASSPGGKSGANVLTF
TRBV4-3,TRBJ2-1,CASSQVAGSYNEQFF
TRBV5-6,TRBJ1-2,CASSFGTGGYGYTF
TRBV19,TRBJ2-7,CASSPIFAGGQDEQYF
TRBV6-5,TRBJ2-7,CASSYRDEQYF
TRBV7-9,TRBJ1-2,CASSLGGVVGYTF
TRBV6-1,TRBJ1-6,CASSEGQGGNSPLHF
TRBV6-2/TRBV6-3,TRBJ1-5,CASSPRDQPQHF
TRBV7-2,TRBJ2-7,CASSLDTGYYSYEQYF
TRBV6-5,TRBJ2-1,CASRDSGGAFPEQFF
TRBV7-9,TRBJ2-1,CASSRDRGLSHNEQFF
TRBV7-2,TRBJ1-4,CASSRNPPGLGNEKLFF
TRBV7-5,TRBJ2-5,CVRSGDRKEETQYF
TRBV5-1,TRBJ1-4,CASSPGGGGEKLFF
TRBV24-1,TRBJ2-2,CATSSRAGELFF
TRBV19,TRBJ2-3,CASSINRGSGGTTDTQYF
TRBV19,TRBJ2-2,CASSLRHAGELFF
TRBV7-2,TRBJ1-2,CASSYKGGWKLNYGYTF
TRBV18,TRBJ2-6,CASSFPLSGANVLTF
TRBV3-1/TRBV3-2,TRBJ1-1,CASSGLDRRNTEAFF
TRBV6-6,TRBJ1-1,CASSPRTGVPMNTEAFF